These T cell receptor beta chains were read from a single sample in a study of T cell repertoires in cytomegalovirus infection. Their antigens remain unidentified. One entry per CDR3 protein results from TCRdb running MiXCR on the reads. The data show tens of thousands of distinct CDR3 sequences, roughly 20% seen once. Material for sequencing was PBMCs, sequenced either directly or after in vitro stimulation (not recorded which). The receptors derive from a human donor in good health (CMV status not recorded). Some clones in this sample may be carry-over from other donors' samples. Each CDR3 is given with its conserved first and last residue. The D gene is left open where the match is weak. Clone size is stated in some rows and not others, as once, few, many or a class when expanded.

CDR3 protein: CAISGLAGGETQYF
CDR3 DNA: TGTGCCATCAGTGGGCTAGCGGGAGGTGAGACCCAGTACTTC
clone size: few
V gene: TRBV10-3
J gene: TRBJ2-5
D gene: TRBD2

CDR3 protein: CASRLAGDNEQFF
CDR3 DNA: TGTGCCAGCAGACTAGCGGGGGACAATGAGCAGTTCTTC
clone size: many
V gene: TRBV6-2/TRBV6-3
J gene: TRBJ2-1
D gene: TRBD2

CDR3 protein: CASSLAQGIYEQYF
CDR3 DNA: TGTGCCAGCAGCTTAGCCCAGGGGATCTACGAGCAGTACTTC
clone size: .
V gene: TRBV11-1
J gene: TRBJ2-7
D gene: .

CDR3 protein: CASSLTRTYGYTF
CDR3 DNA: TGTGCCAGCAGCTTAACCCGGACCTATGGCTACACCTTC
clone size: many
V gene: TRBV7-8
J gene: TRBJ1-2
D gene: .

CDR3 protein: CASRTKTTGTDTQYF
CDR3 DNA: TGTGCCAGCAGAACCAAGACTACAGGCACAGATACGCAGTATTTT
clone size: .
V gene: TRBV6-1
J gene: TRBJ2-3
D gene: .

CDR3 protein: CASSFDRATSGNEQFF
CDR3 DNA: TGTGCCAGCAGTTTCGACAGAGCGACTAGCGGCAATGAGCAGTTCTTC
clone size: many
V gene: TRBV12-3/TRBV12-4
J gene: TRBJ2-1
D gene: TRBD2

CDR3 protein: CASSTRTSGAKNIQYF
CDR3 DNA: TGTGCCAGCAGTACCCGGACCTCCGGGGCCAAAAACATTCAGTACTTC
clone size: many
V gene: TRBV12-3/TRBV12-4
J gene: TRBJ2-4
D gene: .

CDR3 protein: CASSSQGIFSVANVLTF
CDR3 DNA: TGTGCCAGCAGTTCGCAAGGGATTTTCTCTGTGGCCAACGTCCTGACTTTC
clone size: .
V gene: TRBV7-2
J gene: TRBJ2-6
D gene: .

CDR3 protein: CASSDRWGTDTQYF
CDR3 DNA: TGTGCCAGCAGTGACAGGTGGGGCACAGATACGCAGTATTTT
clone size: .
V gene: TRBV2
J gene: TRBJ2-3
D gene: .

CDR3 protein: CASSIGQVYGYTF
CDR3 DNA: TGTGCCAGCAGTATAGGACAGGTCTATGGCTACACCTTC
clone size: few
V gene: TRBV7-2
J gene: TRBJ1-2
D gene: TRBD1

CDR3 protein: CASSVTEGNEQFF
CDR3 DNA: TGTGCCAGCTCGGTCACGGAAGGGAATGAGCAGTTCTTC
clone size: .
V gene: TRBV18
J gene: TRBJ2-1
D gene: .

CDR3 protein: CSATLTGTLHNGELFF
CDR3 DNA: TGCAGTGCTACCTTAACAGGGACACTACACAACGGGGAGCTGTTTTTT
clone size: .
V gene: TRBV20-1
J gene: TRBJ2-2
D gene: .

CDR3 protein: CASSTGLAGSEIEQFF
CDR3 DNA: TGCGCCAGCAGCACCGGACTAGCGGGGTCAGAGATTGAGCAGTTCTTC
clone size: .
V gene: TRBV5-1
J gene: TRBJ2-1
D gene: TRBD2

CDR3 protein: CAISRGSNYEQYF
CDR3 DNA: TGTGCCATCAGTCGTGGGTCTAACTACGAGCAGTACTTC
clone size: .
V gene: TRBV10-3
J gene: TRBJ2-7
D gene: .

CDR3 protein: CASSLAASGYNEQFF
CDR3 DNA: TGTGCCAGCAGCTTAGCAGCTAGCGGGTACAATGAGCAGTTCTTC
clone size: many
V gene: TRBV7-2
J gene: TRBJ2-1
D gene: TRBD2

CDR3 protein: CASSPRGMTETQYF
CDR3 DNA: TGTGCCAGCTCACCACGGGGAATGACGGAGACCCAGTACTTC
clone size: .
V gene: TRBV18
J gene: TRBJ2-5
D gene: .

CDR3 protein: CASKIGRDTEAFF
CDR3 DNA: TGTGCCAGTAAGATAGGAAGAGACACTGAAGCTTTCTTT
clone size: .
V gene: TRBV19
J gene: TRBJ1-1
D gene: .

CDR3 protein: CASSPRGRPLDTQYF
CDR3 DNA: TGTGCCAGCAGTCCACGAGGCCGACCGTTGGATACGCAGTATTTT
clone size: large
V gene: TRBV28
J gene: TRBJ2-3
D gene: .

CDR3 protein: CASSPQGTGTLYGYTF
CDR3 DNA: TGTGCCAGCTCACCCCAGGGCACAGGGACCCTCTATGGCTACACCTTC
clone size: .
V gene: TRBV18
J gene: TRBJ1-2
D gene: .

CDR3 protein: CSARVVSGGYNEQFF
CDR3 DNA: TGCAGTGCTAGAGTGGTTAGCGGGGGCTACAATGAGCAGTTCTTC
clone size: .
V gene: TRBV20-1
J gene: TRBJ2-1
D gene: TRBD2

CDR3 protein: CASSSSGQGLDGYTF
CDR3 DNA: TGTGCCAGCAGTTCCTCGGGACAGGGATTGGATGGCTACACCTTC
clone size: few
V gene: TRBV12-3/TRBV12-4
J gene: TRBJ1-2
D gene: TRBD1

CDR3 protein: CASSLGTGRGAQYF
CDR3 DNA: TGTGCCAGCAGCTTAGGGACAGGGCGAGGGGCCCAGTACTTC
clone size: .
V gene: TRBV7-9
J gene: TRBJ2-5
D gene: TRBD1

CDR3 protein: CASAPGTGGVYEQFF
CDR3 DNA: TGTGCCAGTGCCCCCGGGACAGGGGGTGTATATGAGCAGTTCTTC
clone size: .
V gene: TRBV19
J gene: TRBJ2-1
D gene: TRBD1

CDR3 protein: CASSRDRGDPGELFF
CDR3 DNA: TGTGCCAGCAGCCGCGACAGGGGGGATCCCGGGGAGCTGTTTTTT
clone size: .
V gene: TRBV7-2
J gene: TRBJ2-2
D gene: TRBD1

CDR3 protein: CASRVEGTEETQYF
CDR3 DNA: TGTGCCAGCAGAGTAGAGGGGACAGAAGAGACCCAGTACTTC
clone size: many
V gene: TRBV6-6
J gene: TRBJ2-5
D gene: TRBD1

CDR3 protein: CASRITSAEAFF
CDR3 DNA: TGTGCCAGCAGGATCACGTCTGCTGAAGCTTTCTTT
clone size: few
V gene: TRBV2
J gene: TRBJ1-1
D gene: .

CDR3 protein: CASGTGLNYGYTF
CDR3 DNA: TGTGCCAGCGGGACAGGCCTTAACTATGGCTACACCTTC
clone size: .
V gene: TRBV27
J gene: TRBJ1-2
D gene: TRBD1

CDR3 protein: CASSLVAAGNTIYF
CDR3 DNA: TGTGCCAGCAGCTTAGTTGCTGCTGGAAACACCATATATTTT
clone size: many
V gene: TRBV7-2
J gene: TRBJ1-3
D gene: .

CDR3 protein: CASSLLVSGELFF
CDR3 DNA: TGTGCCAGCAGCTTACTAGTTTCCGGGGAGCTGTTTTTT
clone size: many
V gene: TRBV7-2
J gene: TRBJ2-2
D gene: .

CDR3 protein: CSARDTGGEKLFF
CDR3 DNA: TGCAGTGCTAGAGATACAGGGGGGGAAAAACTGTTTTTT
clone size: .
V gene: TRBV20-1
J gene: TRBJ1-4
D gene: TRBD1

CDR3 protein: CASSPTAHTDTQYF
CDR3 DNA: TGTGCCAGCAGTCCAACCGCTCACACAGATACGCAGTATTTT
clone size: few
V gene: TRBV7-2
J gene: TRBJ2-3
D gene: .

CDR3 protein: CASSRQGADYTF
CDR3 DNA: TGTGCCAGTAGTAGACAGGGGGCGGACTACACCTTC
clone size: .
V gene: TRBV19
J gene: TRBJ1-2
D gene: TRBD1

CDR3 protein: CASSLPSGGANTEAFF
CDR3 DNA: TGTGCCAGCAGCCTTCCCTCCGGGGGCGCAAACACTGAAGCTTTCTTT
clone size: .
V gene: TRBV7-9
J gene: TRBJ1-1
D gene: .

CDR3 protein: CASSFAGPSEQYF
CDR3 DNA: TGTGCCAGCAGCTTTGCAGGGCCGAGCGAGCAGTACTTC
clone size: .
V gene: TRBV7-9
J gene: TRBJ2-7
D gene: .

CDR3 protein: CASSFNRQDDGPKVF
CDR3 DNA: TGTGCCAGCAGCTTTAATCGACAGGACGACGGGCCCAAGGTCTTC
clone size: few
V gene: TRBV7-8
J gene: TRBJ2-7
D gene: .

CDR3 protein: CASSIVGVGNEQFF
CDR3 DNA: TGTGCCAGTAGTATAGTGGGGGTTGGGAATGAGCAGTTCTTC
clone size: .
V gene: TRBV19
J gene: TRBJ2-1
D gene: .

CDR3 protein: CASTRDISNQPQHF
CDR3 DNA: TGTGCCAGCACCCGGGACATTAGCAATCAGCCCCAGCATTTT
clone size: .
V gene: TRBV2
J gene: TRBJ1-5
D gene: .

CDR3 protein: CASSLGTTEAFF
CDR3 DNA: TGTGCCAGCAGCTTAGGGACCACTGAAGCTTTCTTT
clone size: many
V gene: TRBV11-2
J gene: TRBJ1-1
D gene: .

CDR3 protein: CASINTGSGGREQYF
CDR3 DNA: TGTGCCAGCATTAATACCGGCTCAGGGGGGAGAGAGCAGTACTTC
clone size: .
V gene: TRBV7-6
J gene: TRBJ2-7
D gene: .

CDR3 protein: CASSNGVLYEQYF
CDR3 DNA: TGTGCCAGCAGCAACGGGGTGCTCTACGAGCAGTACTTC
clone size: .
V gene: TRBV11-2
J gene: TRBJ2-7
D gene: .

CDR3 protein: CATSRGDATGNEQYF
CDR3 DNA: TGTGCCACCAGCAGAGGGGACGCGACGGGGAACGAGCAGTACTTC
clone size: .
V gene: TRBV15
J gene: TRBJ2-7
D gene: .

CDR3 protein: CASSLAYTDTQYF
CDR3 DNA: TGTGCCAGCAGTTTAGCCTACACAGATACGCAGTATTTT
clone size: few
V gene: TRBV12-3/TRBV12-4
J gene: TRBJ2-3
D gene: .

CDR3 protein: CASSSAYEQYF
CDR3 DNA: TGTGCCAGCAGTTCGGCCTACGAGCAGTACTTC
clone size: .
V gene: TRBV6-6
J gene: TRBJ2-7
D gene: .

CDR3 protein: CASSPDQPRGNTIYF
CDR3 DNA: TGTGCCAGCAGCCCCGACCAGCCACGAGGAAACACCATATATTTT
clone size: .
V gene: TRBV5-4
J gene: TRBJ1-3
D gene: .

CDR3 protein: CASSGGPHYNSPLHF
CDR3 DNA: TGTGCCAGCAGCGGCGGACCTCACTATAATTCACCCCTCCACTTT
clone size: .
V gene: TRBV5-5
J gene: TRBJ1-6
D gene: .

CDR3 protein: CASSLLDTSGEQYF
CDR3 DNA: TGTGCCAGCAGCCTCTTGGACACCTCTGGCGAGCAGTACTTC
clone size: .
V gene: TRBV7-9
J gene: TRBJ2-7
D gene: .

CDR3 protein: CVISESPAGGNYNSPLHF
CDR3 DNA: TGTGTCATCAGTGAGTCCCCCGCGGGTGGAAATTACAATTCACCCCTCCACTTT
clone size: .
V gene: TRBV10-3
J gene: TRBJ1-6
D gene: .

CDR3 protein: CASSPYGTGGDNGYTF
CDR3 DNA: TGTGCCAGCAGTCCGTATGGGACAGGGGGCGATAATGGCTACACCTTC
clone size: few
V gene: TRBV27
J gene: TRBJ1-2
D gene: TRBD1

CDR3 protein: CASSSKLAGYNEQFF
CDR3 DNA: TGTGCCAGCAGCTCGAAACTAGCGGGCTACAATGAGCAGTTCTTC
clone size: many
V gene: TRBV7-2
J gene: TRBJ2-1
D gene: TRBD2

CDR3 protein: CSASDFERSYEQYF
CDR3 DNA: TGCAGTGCTAGCGATTTTGAAAGGTCCTACGAGCAGTACTTC
clone size: .
V gene: TRBV20-1
J gene: TRBJ2-7
D gene: .